This is a list of T cell receptor beta chains from one sample in a study of OX40 agonist ivuxolimab in advanced cancers. Here immunoSEQ multiplex PCR was the method, and the copy in TCRdb shows in-frame clones only, minus some. The table has about 62,000 clones, approximately 85% seen once. The source material was CD4+ or CD8+ T cells sorted from blood, sampled in a trial of the OX40 agonist ivuxolimab. These receptors all stem from an adult with an advanced solid tumor such as melanoma, head and neck, liver or kidney cancer. The CDR3 runs from the conserved cysteine through the conserved F or W. A D gene is named only where the DNA matches it firmly. The size field is filled for only some rows; it gives once, few, many or a size class.

TRBJ2-3 | TRBD2 | - | TRBV7-8 | TGTGCCACCCGGGCCGGGACTAGCATAACAGATACGCAGTATTTT | CATRAGTSITDTQYF
TRBJ2-7 | TRBD2 | - | TRBV4-3 | TGCGCCAGCAGCCAAGATTCTAGCGGGGGGAGCTCCTACGAGCAGTACTTC | CASSQDSSGGSSYEQYF
TRBJ2-7 | TRBD2 | once | TRBV7-2 | TGTGCCAGCAGCACCCGGGGTAGCGGGAGCCTAAACGAGCAGTACTTC | CASSTRGSGSLNEQYF
TRBJ1-5 | - | once | TRBV6-5 | TGTGCCAGCAGTACGACAGGTTATCAGCCCCAGCATTTT | CASSTTGYQPQHF
TRBJ2-2 | TRBD1 | - | TRBV7-2 | TGTGCCAGCAGCGCGGACAGGGCTACCACCGGGGAGCTGTTTTTT | CASSADRATTGELFF
TRBJ2-1 | TRBD2 | once | TRBV27 | TGTGCCAGCAGTTTATCGGGGACTAGCTCCTACAATGAGCAGTTCTTC | CASSLSGTSSYNEQFF
TRBJ2-6 | - | - | TRBV19 | TGTGCCAGTAGTACCGAGGGCTCTGGGGCCAACGTCCTGACTTTC | CASSTEGSGANVLTF
TRBJ2-7 | - | - | TRBV9 | TGTGCCAGCAGCGTACCCTCTGACGAGCAGTACTTC | CASSVPSDEQYF
TRBJ2-1 | TRBD2 | once | TRBV6-6 | TGTGCCAGCAGCCCACTCGGGACTAGCGGCAATGAGCAGTTCTTC | CASSPLGTSGNEQFF
TRBJ2-5 | - | - | TRBV7-6 | TGTGCCAGCACCAAAGCGGTGGCAGGCTCTTACCTTCTTCAAGAGACCCAGTACTTC | CASTKAVAGSYLLQETQYF
TRBJ1-1 | - | - | TRBV7-6 | TGTGCCAGCAGCTCACAGGGCGCTGAAGCTTTCTTT | CASSSQGAEAFF
TRBJ2-7 | TRBD2 | once | TRBV25-1 | TGTGCCACCATGCGGGGGGGCTCCTACGAGCAGTACTTC | CATMRGGSYEQYF
TRBJ2-7 | - | - | TRBV21-1 | TGTGCCAGCAGCAAAGCCTGGACCCTAGCGGGAGGGCGAGGCTACGAGCAGTACTTC | CASSKAWTLAGGRGYEQYF
TRBJ1-1 | - | - | TRBV5-1 | TGCGCCAGCAGCTCCTTGACAGGCGGCACTGAAGCTTTCTTT | CASSSLTGGTEAFF
TRBJ2-3 | - | few | TRBV10-2 | TGCGCCAGCAGTGGCCCGGACGGGGTTTTCACAGATACGCAGTATTTT | CASSGPDGVFTDTQYF
TRBJ2-6 | - | once | TRBV11-3 | TGTGCCAGCAGCGGCAGTGGAACTGGGGCCAACGTCCTGACTTTC | CASSGSGTGANVLTF
TRBJ2-6 | - | once | TRBV5-6 | TGTGCCAGCAGCTTATATATTGGGGAGGCTGGGGCCAACGTCCTGACTTTC | CASSLYIGEAGANVLTF
TRBJ1-1 | TRBD1 | - | TRBV7-2 | TGTGCCAGCAGCCGCGGACAGGGTGGGAACACTGAAGCTTTCTTT | CASSRGQGGNTEAFF
TRBJ2-7 | TRBD1 | - | TRBV5-6 | TGTGCCAGCACCAGGCGAGGGACAGGGGACGAGCAGTACTTC | CASTRRGTGDEQYF
TRBJ2-1 | - | - | TRBV10-1 | TGCGCCAGCAAACTACTTCCCCATGAGCAGTTCTTC | CASKLLPHEQFF
TRBJ2-3 | - | - | TRBV7-2 | TGTGCCAGCAGCCAACAGGAGGGGACGCAGTATTTT | CASSQQEGTQYF
TRBJ1-2 | TRBD1 | - | TRBV7-6 | TGTGCCAGCAGCCCAGGACAGGTTGCTAACTATGGCTACACCTTC | CASSPGQVANYGYTF
TRBJ1-6 | TRBD1 | - | TRBV5-3 | TGTGCCAGCAGCTTTGACAGGGACTATAATTCACCCCTCCACTTT | CASSFDRDYNSPLHF
TRBJ1-5 | - | - | TRBV5-6 | TGTGCCAGCAGCTTGATGGGGGTAGAAGCTCCCGGTCAGCCCCAGCATTTT | CASSLMGVEAPGQPQHF
TRBJ1-5 | TRBD1 | medium-sized | TRBV28 | TGTGCCAGCACCACCGGGACAGGGTATGTTCAGCCCCAGCATTTT | CASTTGTGYVQPQHF
TRBJ2-7 | - | few | TRBV19 | TGTGCCAGTAGTGCGGGACAGTACTACGAGCAGTACTTC | CASSAGQYYEQYF
TRBJ2-7 | - | - | TRBV5-4 | TGTGCCAGCAGCGAGGGGACAAACTACGAGCAGTACTTC | CASSEGTNYEQYF
TRBJ2-3 | TRBD2 | - | TRBV12-5 | TGTGCTAGTGGTTTGGTACTCGGCGGGGGGCTTCGCACAGATACGCAGTATTTT | CASGLVLGGGLRTDTQYF
TRBJ1-5 | - | - | TRBV19 | TGTGCCACTCGCCTGGGCAGGGGAGAAGTAGGCAATCAGCCCCAGCATTTT | CATRLGRGEVGNQPQHF
TRBJ2-1 | - | - | TRBV10-3 | TGTGCCATCAGTCCCTCAGGGGAGACGGGTTACAATGAGCAGTTCTTC | CAISPSGETGYNEQFF
TRBJ2-5 | - | - | TRBV11-2 | TGTGCCAGCAGCTTAGTTTCTCAATTGGGCCAGTACTTC | CASSLVSQLGQYF
TRBJ2-7 | - | - | TRBV21-1 | TGTGCCAGCAGCAAAGCCGAGAGAGGTACAGACGCCTACGAGCAGTACTTC | CASSKAERGTDAYEQYF
TRBJ1-2 | - | - | TRBV5-4 | TGTGCCAGCAGTCCTGGGGGGACACCGTCTAACTATGGCTACACCTTC | CASSPGGTPSNYGYTF
TRBJ2-7 | - | - | TRBV19 | TGTGCCAGTAGTATCGGGGGATACTCCTACGAGCAGTACTTC | CASSIGGYSYEQYF
TRBJ2-7 | TRBD2 | - | TRBV7-9 | TGTGCCAGCAGGGGTCCGGGGACTAGCGGAACATACGAGCAGTACTTC | CASRGPGTSGTYEQYF
TRBJ2-7 | - | - | TRBV28 | TGTGCCAGCAGTTTACTTTCCGCGGAGCAGTACTTC | CASSLLSAEQYF
TRBJ2-3 | - | - | TRBV12-5 | TGTGCTAGTGGTTTGTGGGGGGATACGCAGTATTTT | CASGLWGDTQYF
TRBJ2-7 | TRBD2 | - | TRBV9 | TGTGCCAGCAGCCCTTCTAGCGGGTACTCCTACGAGCAGTACTTC | CASSPSSGYSYEQYF
TRBJ2-3 | - | - | TRBV7-3 | TGTGCCAGCAGCTTAACGTCGGGGAATTTAGATACGCAGTATTTT | CASSLTSGNLDTQYF
TRBJ2-3 | TRBD2 | - | TRBV5-1 | TGCGCCAGCAACCCTAGCGGGTCGGGAGATACGCAGTATTTT | CASNPSGSGDTQYF
TRBJ1-4 | - | - | TRBV15 | TGTGCCACCAGCTCACGGATGAGTGAAAAACTGTTTTTT | CATSSRMSEKLFF
TRBJ2-3 | TRBD2 | - | TRBV28 | TGTGCCAGCAGGCGGGAGGGCCTGAATACGCAGTATTTT | CASRREGLNTQYF
TRBJ1-3 | - | - | TRBV6-5 | TGTGCCAGCACCCAGGGATTCTCTGGAAACACCATATATTTT | CASTQGFSGNTIYF
TRBJ1-1 | TRBD1 | - | TRBV10-3 | TGTGCCATCAGTACAGGGGACACTGAAGCTTTCTTT | CAISTGDTEAFF
TRBJ1-1 | - | - | TRBV9 | TGTGCCAGCAGCGTGACGACGGTTAACACTGAAGCTTTCTTT | CASSVTTVNTEAFF
TRBJ2-5 | - | - | TRBV5-1 | TGCGCCAGCAGCTTGGAAGTAGAGACCCAGTACTTC | CASSLEVETQYF
TRBJ1-2 | - | - | TRBV14 | TGTGCCAGCAGCCGGAACCTCGCGGGCTATGGCTACACCTTC | CASSRNLAGYGYTF
TRBJ2-5 | - | - | TRBV5-8 | TGTGCCAGCAGCTTAGGACCCCTGGGAGAGACCCAGTACTTC | CASSLGPLGETQYF
TRBJ2-3 | TRBD2 | - | TRBV7-9 | TGTGCCAGCAGCCCGCCGGGACTAGCGGGAGTGGTAGCAGATACGCAGTATTTT | CASSPPGLAGVVADTQYF
TRBJ2-3 | - | - | TRBV5-1 | TGCGCCAGCAGCTTGGGGGCAGATACGCAGTATTTT | CASSLGADTQYF
TRBJ2-2 | TRBD1 | once | TRBV29-1 | TGCAGCGTTGAAATGGGCCGCGGGACAGGGAACACCGGGGAGCTGTTTTTT | CSVEMGRGTGNTGELFF
TRBJ2-1 | TRBD1 | - | TRBV6-1 | TGTGCCAGCACCGGCGGGACAGGGGACAATGAGCAGTTCTTC | CASTGGTGDNEQFF
TRBJ2-5 | TRBD1 | - | TRBV2 | TGTGCCAGCAATCCGGACAGGAAACAAGAGACCCAGTACTTC | CASNPDRKQETQYF
TRBJ1-1 | TRBD1 | - | TRBV10-3 | TGTGCCATCAGGGCGGACAGGGGGGGAGTGAACACTGAAGCTTTCTTT | CAIRADRGGVNTEAFF